The clone carrying this T cell receptor beta chain showed up many times. The antigen is undetermined. The sequenced template was RNA, covering the TCR beta CDR3 region. The workflow started with a first-round RT-PCR run with HTBI primers and then moved on to a second-round multiplex PCR. MiXCR, applied by TCRdb to the multiplex PCR reads, yields one record per CDR3 protein. The data hold over 150,000 distinct CDR3 sequences, with about 40% observed a single time. Deletions cut 3 bases from V and 0 bases from J, with 14 bases between. Germline V gene data show CDR1 as SEHNR and CDR2 as FQNEAQ (reference sequence). The CDR3 extends over 16 amino acids. In this cohort, patients with other autoimmune diseases, uncontrolled infections, pregnancy or lactation were excluded. The sample belongs to a study of Graves' ophthalmopathy and Graves' hyperthyroidism. Study-level points and caveats: Blood shared most expanded thyroid clonotypes above 0.001 frequency.

The receptor was derived from a woman between 35 and 50 years old with Graves' ophthalmopathy. The chain carries TRBV7-9 and TRBJ1-1, with D unresolved. Sequencing was performed on peripheral blood. The CDR3 nucleotides read TGTGCCAGCAGCTTCTCACCGGGCAGCATGAACACTGAAGCTTTCTTT. Its translation: CASSFSPGSMNTEAFF.